These 27 T cell receptor beta chains originate from one sample sequenced in a study of T cells in Graves' hyperthyroidism and ophthalmopathy. From RNA transcripts, TCR beta CDR3 regions were amplified. HTBI primers drove first-round RT-PCR of the TCR CDR3. TCRdb recomputed calls from the multiplex PCR reads with MiXCR, one row per CDR3 protein. The table lists around 520,000 distinct CDR3 sequences, 11% to 15% of them singletons. The sequencing input was blood. These receptors all stem from a woman in her thirties or forties with Graves' hyperthyroidism.

This clonotype appeared many times. The V gene is TRBV27, the J gene TRBJ2-7, with D possibly matching TRBD1 (6 bases). The CDR3 has 16 residues. The ends were cut back, 0 bases at V and 4 bases at J, with 16 bases in the middle. Germline V CDR1 and CDR2: MNHEY, SMNVEV (reference sequence). DNA of the CDR3: TGTGCCAGCAGTTTATCGGCGGCAGGGGTTGTGTACGAGCAGTACTTC. Translated: CASSLSAAGVVYEQYF.

This clonotype was seen a few times. Lacking the conserved final phenylalanine or tryptophan, this CDR3 likely reflects a read error. The genes are TRBV11-2 and TRBJ2-5; D not resolved. This CDR3 has 14 residues. Germline lookup yields CDR1 SGHAT and CDR2 FQNNGV. V was cut by 5 bases and J by 5 bases, with 15 bases left in between. The CDR3 region has the DNA TGTGCCAGCAGCCAAGGAACACTTTCGGAGACCCAGTACCTC. Its protein product is CASSQGTLSETQYL.

This clonotype was detected many times. CDR3 sequence: CSAPRYGIGEQYF. DNA for the CDR3: TGCAGTGCCCCGCGGTACGGGATAGGCGAGCAGTACTTC. This rearrangement joins TRBV20-1 to TRBJ2-7; a possible D gene is TRBD2 (5 bases). CDR1 and CDR2 (germline): DFQATT, SNEGSKA (reference sequence). The CDR3 length is 13 residues. V lost 6 bases and J lost 6, with 18 bases in between.

The genes are TRBV18 and TRBJ1-2, with a tentative D call TRBD1 (6 bases). V dropped 2 bases and J dropped 0 bases, with 13 bases sitting between them. This CDR3 comprises 16 residues. Per germline, CDR1 KGHSH and CDR2 LQKENI. The CDR3 spells CASSPGAGDPNYGYTF. In DNA form, the CDR3 reads TGTGCCAGCTCACCAGGGGCAGGGGACCCTAACTATGGCTACACCTTC.

In its sample, this clonotype was seen many times. J is TRBJ2-6 and V is TRBV29-1; D remains unclear. Trimming removed 5 bases from V and 2 bases from J, with 10 bases in between. In germline, CDR1 is SQVTM, CDR2 ANQGSEA. The CDR3 has 14 residues. Here the CDR3 reads CSVRMGTGANVLTF. CDR3 coding DNA: TGCAGCGTTCGTATGGGGACTGGGGCCAACGTCCTGACTTTC.

The chain combines TRBV28 with TRBJ2-7; D is unclear. The length of the CDR3 is 12 residues. V was pared by 5 bases and J by 4 bases, with 9 bases between. The V gene's germline CDR1 is MDHEN and CDR2 SYDVKM. The CDR3, as DNA: TGTGCCAGCAGTCCGACCCCTTACGAGCAGTACTTC. Translated: CASSPTPYEQYF.

The rearrangement uses TRBV3-1 and TRBJ2-7, with a tentative D call TRBD2 (6 bases). V was cut by 4 bases and J by 5 bases, with 9 bases left in between. There are 12 residues in the CDR3. From germline, CDR1 is LGHDT and CDR2 YNNKEL (reference sequence). The CDR3, as DNA: TGTGCCAGCAGCCCTTGGGGGGACGAGCAGTACTTC. Translation gives CASSPWGDEQYF.

This clonotype was detected ten times or more. The rearrangement links TRBV28 to TRBJ2-7; D may be TRBD1 or TRBD2 (5 bases each). The V end lost 5 bases, the J end lost 0 bases, and 14 bases lay between the germline ends. Germline V gene data show CDR1 as MDHEN and CDR2 as SYDVKM. This CDR3 has 15 residues. The CDR3 DNA reads as TGTGCCAGCAGTACGACATGGGACGGCTCCTACGAGCAGTACTTC. Its translation is CASSTTWDGSYEQYF.

This clonotype was detected ten times or more. The chain combines TRBV12-3 or TRBV12-4 with TRBJ2-2, with 9 bases matching TRBD1. CDR3 length: 16 residues. The V segment lost 5 bases and the J segment 3 bases; nucleotides outside the gene matches: 7. The CDR3 sequence is CASSPGQGKDTGELFF. The CDR3 DNA follows: TGTGCCAGCAGTCCCGGACAGGGGAAAGACACCGGGGAGCTGTTTTTT.

The chain is built from TRBV20-1 and TRBJ1-5, with 7 bases fitting TRBD1. The CDR3 totals 16 residues. The germline CDR1 and CDR2 sequences are DFQATT and SNEGSKA (reference sequence). V shed 0 bases, J shed 0 bases, and the junction held 5 bases outside the gene matches. In DNA form, the CDR3 reads TGCAGTGCTAGAGATAGGGACAGTATTAGCAATCAGCCCCAGCATTTT. Amino acid sequence: CSARDRDSISNQPQHF.

This clonotype has a count of ten or more. This chain links TRBV27 with TRBJ2-7, with TRBD2 matching 7 bases. CDR1 is MNHEY and CDR2 is SMNVEV in the germline V gene (reference sequence). V lost 7 bases, J lost 0 bases, and 6 bases stayed unmatched. The CDR3 has 14 residues. Written as DNA, the CDR3 is TGTGCCAGCACCTCGGGGAGGGACTCCTACGAGCAGTACTTC. Its protein product is CASTSGRDSYEQYF.

The sample holds many counts of this clonotype. The chain is built from TRBV28 and TRBJ2-1; D uncertain. Trimming left V 3 bases short and J 0 bases short, with 12 bases between. Germline-derived CDR1 and CDR2 are MDHEN and SYDVKM. This CDR3 is 16 amino acids long. The CDR3 spells CASSFDFPSSYNEQFF. CDR3 DNA sequence: TGTGCCAGCAGTTTTGATTTCCCGAGCTCCTACAATGAGCAGTTCTTC.

With respect to this clonotype: Since a much larger clone is just one base distant, this may be a read error. The chain carries TRBV20-1 and TRBJ1-2, with D possibly TRBD1 on 6 matching bases. Germline lookup yields CDR1 DFQATT and CDR2 SNEGSKA (reference sequence). Deletions cut 2 bases from V and 14 bases from J, with 18 bases between. The CDR3 consists of 12 residues. CDR3 protein: CSARFGGAEETF. CDR3 nucleotide sequence: TGCAGTGCTAGATTCGGGGGCGCGGAGGAAACCTTC.

This clonotype was detected ten times or more. The chain recombines TRBV2 with TRBJ2-7, with D perhaps TRBD1 (5 bases). V gave up 6 bases and J gave up 3 bases, with 9 bases separating them. CDR1 is SNHLY, CDR2 FYNNEI, per germline. The CDR3 loop spans 12 amino acids. The CDR3 nucleotides are TGTGCCAGCAGCAGGGCGAACTACGAGCAGTACTTC. This translates into CASSRANYEQYF.

This clonotype has a count of ten or more. V gene TRBV3-1 combines with J gene TRBJ2-7; tentatively, D is TRBD1 or TRBD2 (7 bases each). V lost 6 bases and J lost 5, with 17 bases in between. CDR1 and CDR2 (germline): LGHDT, YNNKEL (reference sequence). The CDR3 totals 14 residues. The DNA of the CDR3 is TGTGCCAGCAGATCGACAGGGAGGGGGGACGAGCAGTACTTC. Its translation is CASRSTGRGDEQYF.

This clonotype was observed a handful of times. The V call is TRBV12-3 or TRBV12-4, the J call TRBJ1-4, with D hard to call. V shed 6 bases and J shed 7 bases, with 9 bases lying between them. The CDR3 loop spans 12 amino acids. CDR3 amino acids: CASSSRVEKLFF. CDR3 bases: TGTGCCAGCAGCTCTAGGGTTGAAAAACTGTTTTTT.

This clonotype was detected ten times or more. The genes are TRBV28 and TRBJ2-1, with TRBD2 as a possible D gene (6 bases). V was shortened by 6 bases and J by 8 bases, with 17 bases between the two germline ends. CDR1 is MDHEN, CDR2 SYDVKM, per germline. The CDR3 consists of 14 residues. CDR3 coding DNA: TGTGCCAGCAGCTGGCGGGGTGGGTTGGATGAGCAGTTCTTC. Translated, it gives CASSWRGGLDEQFF.

This clonotype was seen at least ten times. The DNA of the CDR3 is TGTGCCAGCAGTCTACGGACTAGCGGGAAAAGGGGAGAGACCCAGTACTTC. It encodes CASSLRTSGKRGETQYF. The genes are TRBV12-3 or TRBV12-4 and TRBJ2-5; 12 bases map to TRBD2. J was trimmed by 4 bases and V by 5 bases; bases with no gene match: 11. The CDR3 is 17 residues long.

The sample holds a few counts of this clonotype. The rearrangement links TRBV14 to TRBJ1-1, with D hard to call. With 1 base removed from V and 3 bases from J, the gap between germline ends came to 9 bases. Germline CDR1 reads SGHDN; CDR2 reads FVKESK. CDR3 size: 14 residues. The CDR3 reads CASSQAPGYTEAFF. CDR3 coding DNA: TGTGCCAGCAGCCAAGCCCCCGGGTACACTGAAGCTTTCTTT.

This clonotype was seen once. This chain links TRBV12-3 or TRBV12-4 with TRBJ1-2; 11 bases match TRBD1. The junction had 7 bases not matched to a gene; V was cut back by 9 bases and J by 7 bases. The CDR3 loop spans 13 amino acids. CDR3 sequence: CASNPGTGGGYTF. The CDR3 DNA reads as TGTGCCAGTAATCCCGGGACAGGGGGTGGCTACACCTTC.

This clonotype occurred many times. The CDR3 nucleotides read TGCAGCGTTGAATTAGTGGAGCTCTTACGGGATACGCAGTATTTT. It codes for CSVELVELLRDTQYF. V usage is TRBV29-1 and J usage is TRBJ2-3; D gene unclear. Trimming stripped 2 bases from V and 6 bases from J, with 18 bases between. The CDR3 is made up of 15 amino acids. Germline values: CDR1 SQVTM, CDR2 ANQGSEA.

The chain links TRBV5-8 to TRBJ2-5, with unresolved D. The ends were cut back, 4 bases at V and 1 base at J, with 14 bases in the middle. Germline CDR1 SGHTS, CDR2 YDEGEE. The CDR3 contains 15 residues. The chain's CDR3 is CASSLTSSFQETQYF. DNA for the CDR3: TGTGCCAGCAGCCTAACGTCCAGCTTCCAAGAGACCCAGTACTTC. The full variable domain, its missing parts supplied by reference TRBV5-8 and TRBJ2-5, is EAGVTQSPTHLIKTRGQQATLRCSPISGHTSVYWYQQALGLGLQFLLWYDEGEERNRGNFPPRFSGRQFPNYSSELNVNALELEDSALYLCASSLTSSFQETQYFGPGTRLLVL.

This clonotype was counted many times. The V and J genes are TRBV2 and TRBJ2-1; possibly TRBD2 for D (5 bases). CDR3 length equals 16 residues. The V end was cut by 1 base, the J end by 2 bases, with 12 bases between. Germline lookup yields CDR1 SNHLY and CDR2 FYNNEI. CDR3 region: CASSEETGITYNEQFF. The CDR3 DNA is TGTGCCAGCAGTGAAGAGACGGGGATCACCTACAATGAGCAGTTCTTC.

This clonotype was detected ten times or more. This chain links TRBV20-1 with TRBJ2-1; 9 bases are shared with TRBD2. CDR3 size: 15 residues. The germline V gene encodes CDR1 DFQATT and CDR2 SNEGSKA (reference sequence). V lost 4 bases and J lost 6; bases outside the gene matches: 10. The CDR3 region is CSATFSGTSLNEQFF. The DNA of the CDR3 is TGCAGTGCTACGTTTTCCGGGACTAGCCTCAATGAGCAGTTCTTC.

This clonotype was found many times. The chain has TRBV20-1 and TRBJ1-6; TRBD1 is a possible D gene (6 bases). The ends were cut back, 3 bases at V and 5 bases at J, with 8 bases in the middle. Looked up from germline, CDR1 is DFQATT and CDR2 is SNEGSKA (reference sequence). The CDR3 spans 13 residues. The CDR3 DNA reads TGCAGTGCTAGGGAGGGGGATAATTCACCCCTCCACTTT. It codes for CSAREGDNSPLHF.

In its sample, this clonotype was seen many times. The chain employs TRBV28 and TRBJ2-7; 7 bases align to TRBD2. In germline, CDR1 is MDHEN, CDR2 SYDVKM. This CDR3 is built from 14 residues. V was pared by 5 bases and J by 4 bases, with 8 bases of the junction left unmatched. The CDR3 sequence is CASSAGLEGYEQYF. The DNA for the CDR3 is TGTGCCAGCAGTGCCGGACTAGAAGGTTACGAGCAGTACTTC. The full variable domain, with the rest looked up from reference TRBV28 and TRBJ2-7, is DVKVTQSSRYLVKRTGEKVFLECVQDMDHENMFWYRQDPGLGLRLIYFSYDVKMKEKGDIPEGYSVSREKKERFSLILESASTNQTSMYLCASSAGLEGYEQYFGPGTRLTVT.

This clonotype was seen at least ten times. The chain combines TRBV5-1 with TRBJ1-2; the match to TRBD1 covers 8 bases. This CDR3 has 14 residues. J gave up 5 bases and V 5 bases, and 8 bases lay outside the gene matches. The germline V gene encodes CDR1 SGHRS and CDR2 YFSETQ. The DNA for the CDR3 is TGCGCCAGCAGGGCCGGGACAGGCGATTATGGCTACACCTTC. Protein product: CASRAGTGDYGYTF. Together with reference TRBV5-1 and TRBJ1-2, the CDR3 gives the full variable domain: KAGVTQTPRYLIKTRGQQVTLSCSPISGHRSVSWYQQTPGQGLQFLFEYFSETQRNKGNFPGRFSGRQFSNSRSEMNVSTLELGDSALYLCASRAGTGDYGYTFGSGTRLTVV.